This TCR beta chain was identified during a study of OX40 agonist ivuxolimab in advanced cancers. Background for the entire study: Ivuxolimab was a fully human IgG2 agonistic monoclonal antibody targeting the costimulatory receptor OX40 (CD134). Intravenous ivuxolimab was administered to patients every 2 weeks at six dose levels: 0.01, 0.1, 0.3, 1.5, 3 and 10 mg/kg. In the dose-escalation cohort, around four fifths of patients were male, and the mean age was around 60 years, with a range of about 20 to 90. Among the approximately 54 dose-escalation patients, around 19 had hepatocellular carcinoma, around 15 melanoma, 9 renal cell carcinoma and 9 head and neck cancer. Prior anti-PD-1, anti-PD-L1 or anti-CTLA-4 therapy was permitted, and checkpoint inhibitors had been received by around 39% of dose-escalation patients. The paper covers the monotherapy dose-escalation part of the phase I ivuxolimab trial, which included N ≈ 50 patients. Partial responses were achieved by three dose-escalation patients, of whom one had hepatocellular carcinoma and two had cutaneous melanoma. The purpose of peripheral TCRbeta sequencing was to test whether ivuxolimab changed TCR sequence diversity and led to clonal T-cell expansion.

With regard to this clone: What this receptor recognizes is not known. Per-base quality was not reported, and no clone a single base away is much larger than it.

For sequencing of the TCRbeta CDR3 region, genomic DNA was extracted from the sorted cells. The immunoSEQ Assay was used to sequence the TCRbeta CDR3 regions. Held by TCRdb, this immuneACCESS table contains in-frame sequences only and omits some clones. Under half of the omission traces to an unresolved V gene where checked; the cause of the rest is unknown. This sample lists 45,000 to 55,000 clones; 65% to 85% were detected once. The top ten clones comprise around 1.1% of the sample. The study at large found these results: After ivuxolimab, expanded clones were on average more numerous among CD8+ T cells than among CD4+ T cells. Low levels of normalized T-cell clonal expansion were also shown by some nonresponding patients. In partial responders in the 0.1-3.0 mg/kg groups, normalized peripheral clonal expansion was found to be among the lowest, especially among CD8+ T cells. Which antigens the clonally expanded peripheral T cells were specific for was not determined. At doses of 0.1 to 3.0 mg/kg, clonal expansion of both CD4+ and CD8+ T cells in blood was seen between baseline and week 6.

Patients with autoimmune disease history or receiving systemic immunosuppression were excluded from the trial. Peripheral blood for TCR sequencing was drawn from every dose cohort at baseline, at cycle 4 day 1 and at cycle 7 day 1. The samples were drawn from a first-in-human, open-label, multicenter phase I dose-escalation trial of ivuxolimab. Adults with locally advanced or metastatic head and neck squamous cell, hepatocellular, melanoma or renal cell carcinoma were enrolled in the trial. CD4+ and CD8+ T cells were sorted separately from peripheral blood before TCR sequencing. Per the germline V gene, SGHAT is the CDR1 and FQNNGV is the CDR2. The CDR3 covers 16 residues, taking in both the cysteine and the phenylalanine. The CDR3 DNA has 48 bases and is translated from base 1. The trim is 4 bases for V and 9 bases for J, with a gap of 22 bases between the germline ends.

The TCR sequence derives from an adult with an advanced solid tumor such as melanoma, head and neck, liver or kidney cancer. The sample consisted of CD4+ or CD8+ T cells sorted from blood, taken in a trial of the OX40 agonist ivuxolimab. The chain is made from TRBV11-2 and TRBJ2-1; the D gene is possibly TRBD1, with 6 bases matching. The nucleotide sequence reads TGTGCCAGCAGCTCCCTCAGGGGCCGAACTCAGAGTGAGCAGTTCTTC. It codes for CASSSLRGRTQSEQFF. The CDR3 plus the reference TRBV11-2 and TRBJ2-1 genes for the other parts give the full variable domain: EAGVAQSPRYKIIEKRQSVAFWCNPISGHATLYWYQQILGQGPKLLIQFQNNGVVDDSQLPKDRFSAERLKGVDSTLKIQPAKLEDSAVYLCASSSLRGRTQSEQFFGPGTRLTVL.